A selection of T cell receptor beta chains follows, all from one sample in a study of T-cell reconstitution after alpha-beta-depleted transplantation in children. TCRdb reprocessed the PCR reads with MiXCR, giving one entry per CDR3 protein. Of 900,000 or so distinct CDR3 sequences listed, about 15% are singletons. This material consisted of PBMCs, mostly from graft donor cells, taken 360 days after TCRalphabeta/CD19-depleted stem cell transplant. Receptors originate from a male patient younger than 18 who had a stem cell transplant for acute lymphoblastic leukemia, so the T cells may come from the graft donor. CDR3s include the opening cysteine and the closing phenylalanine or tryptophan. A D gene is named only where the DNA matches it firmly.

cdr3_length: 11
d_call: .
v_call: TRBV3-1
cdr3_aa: CASSQTGEAFF

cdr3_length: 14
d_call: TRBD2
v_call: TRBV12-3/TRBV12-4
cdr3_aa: CASSLPGGPKTQYF

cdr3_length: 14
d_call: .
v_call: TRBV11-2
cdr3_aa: CASSLIPTRDEQYF

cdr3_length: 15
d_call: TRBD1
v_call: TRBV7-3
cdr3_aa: CASSLGQGARETQYF

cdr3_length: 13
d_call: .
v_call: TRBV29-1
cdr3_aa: CSVVTGTGYEQYF

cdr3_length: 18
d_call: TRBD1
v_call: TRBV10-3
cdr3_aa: CAISESYVGYRGYYEQYF

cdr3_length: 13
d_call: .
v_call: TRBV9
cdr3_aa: CASSVDGAYEQYF

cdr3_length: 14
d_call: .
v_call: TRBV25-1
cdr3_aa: CASPDYLVNNEQFF

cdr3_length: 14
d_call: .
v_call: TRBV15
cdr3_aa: CATSSQSEGYEAFF

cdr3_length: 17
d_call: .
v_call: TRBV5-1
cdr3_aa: CASSLESGRLDTGELFF

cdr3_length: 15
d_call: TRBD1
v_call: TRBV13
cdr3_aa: CASSSRTGSSYEQYF

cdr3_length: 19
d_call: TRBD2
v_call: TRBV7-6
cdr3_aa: CASSSRGSSGSSYQETQYF

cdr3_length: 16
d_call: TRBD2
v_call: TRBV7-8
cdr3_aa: CASSLVSGFSYNEQFF

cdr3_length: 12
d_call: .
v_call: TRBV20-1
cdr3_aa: CSARQGGEKLFF

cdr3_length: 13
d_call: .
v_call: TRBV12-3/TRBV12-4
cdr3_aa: CASSFARDVEQYF

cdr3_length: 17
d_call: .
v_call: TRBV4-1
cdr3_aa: CASSQAASQGPNTEAFF

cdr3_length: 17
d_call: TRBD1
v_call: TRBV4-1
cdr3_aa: CASSPGQGRSLVYEQYF

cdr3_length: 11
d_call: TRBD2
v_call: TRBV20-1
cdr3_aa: CSQREYNEQFF

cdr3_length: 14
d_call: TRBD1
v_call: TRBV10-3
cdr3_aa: CAISLQGVRYEQYF

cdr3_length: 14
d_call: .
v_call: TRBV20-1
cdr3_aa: CSAPWTKVDYEQYF

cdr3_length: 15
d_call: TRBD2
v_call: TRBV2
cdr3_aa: CASSEGGLAGDTQYF

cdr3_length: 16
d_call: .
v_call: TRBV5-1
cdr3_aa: CASSLGFEGVAYEQYF